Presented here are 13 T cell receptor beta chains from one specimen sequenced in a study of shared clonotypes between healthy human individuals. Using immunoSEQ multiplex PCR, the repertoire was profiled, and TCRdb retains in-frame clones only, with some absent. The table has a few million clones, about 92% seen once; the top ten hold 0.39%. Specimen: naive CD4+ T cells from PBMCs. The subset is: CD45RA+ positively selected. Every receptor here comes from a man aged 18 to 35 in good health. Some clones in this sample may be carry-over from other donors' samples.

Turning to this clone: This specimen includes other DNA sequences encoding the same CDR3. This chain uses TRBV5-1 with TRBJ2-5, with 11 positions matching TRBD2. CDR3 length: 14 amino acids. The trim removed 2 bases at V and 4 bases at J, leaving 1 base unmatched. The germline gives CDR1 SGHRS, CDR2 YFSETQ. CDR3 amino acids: CASSFGLAGETQYF. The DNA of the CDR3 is TGCGCCAGCAGCTTCGGACTAGCGGGAGAGACCCAGTACTTC.

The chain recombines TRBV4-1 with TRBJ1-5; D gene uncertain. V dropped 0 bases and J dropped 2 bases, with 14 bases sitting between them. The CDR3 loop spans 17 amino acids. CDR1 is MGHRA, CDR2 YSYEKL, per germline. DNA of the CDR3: TGCGCCAGCAGCCAAGAAGCGTACTATGCGGGCAATCAGCCCCAGCATTTT. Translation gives CASSQEAYYAGNQPQHF.

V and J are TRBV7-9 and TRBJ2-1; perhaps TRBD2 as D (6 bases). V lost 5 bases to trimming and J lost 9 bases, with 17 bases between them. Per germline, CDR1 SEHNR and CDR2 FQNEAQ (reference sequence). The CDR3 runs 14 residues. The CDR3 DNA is TGTGCCAGCAGCCCGTCGGGAGCCGGAGGTGAGCAGTTCTTC. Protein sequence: CASSPSGAGGEQFF.

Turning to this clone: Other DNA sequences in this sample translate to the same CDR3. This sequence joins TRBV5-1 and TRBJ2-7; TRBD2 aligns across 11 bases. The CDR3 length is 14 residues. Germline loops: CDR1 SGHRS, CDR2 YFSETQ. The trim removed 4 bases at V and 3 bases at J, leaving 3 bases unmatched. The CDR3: CASSPLAGGYEQYF. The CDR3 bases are TGCGCCAGCAGCCCCCTAGCGGGGGGCTACGAGCAGTACTTC.

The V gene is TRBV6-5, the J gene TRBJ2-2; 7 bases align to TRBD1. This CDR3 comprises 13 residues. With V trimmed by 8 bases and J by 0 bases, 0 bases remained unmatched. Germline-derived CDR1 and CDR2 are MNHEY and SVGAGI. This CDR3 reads CASGTANTGELFF. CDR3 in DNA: TGTGCCAGCGGGACAGCGAACACCGGGGAGCTGTTTTTT.

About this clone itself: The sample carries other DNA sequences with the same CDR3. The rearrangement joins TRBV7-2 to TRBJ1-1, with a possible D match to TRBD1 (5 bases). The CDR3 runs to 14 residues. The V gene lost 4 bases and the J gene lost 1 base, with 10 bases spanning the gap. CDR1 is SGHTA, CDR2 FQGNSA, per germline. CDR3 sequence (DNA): TGTGCCAGCAGCTCAGACAGATGGAACACTGAAGCTTTCTTT. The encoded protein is CASSSDRWNTEAFF.

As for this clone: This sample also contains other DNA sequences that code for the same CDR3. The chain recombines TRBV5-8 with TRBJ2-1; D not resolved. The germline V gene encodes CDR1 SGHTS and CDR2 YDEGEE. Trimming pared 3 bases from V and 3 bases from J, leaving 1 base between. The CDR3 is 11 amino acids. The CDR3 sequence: CASSYYNEQFF. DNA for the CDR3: TGTGCCAGCAGCTACTACAATGAGCAGTTCTTC.

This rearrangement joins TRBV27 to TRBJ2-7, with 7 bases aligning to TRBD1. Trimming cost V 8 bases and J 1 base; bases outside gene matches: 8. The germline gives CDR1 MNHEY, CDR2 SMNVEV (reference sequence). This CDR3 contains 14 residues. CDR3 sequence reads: CASSTDRDSYEQYF. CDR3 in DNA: TGTGCCAGCTCGACAGACAGGGATTCCTACGAGCAGTACTTC.

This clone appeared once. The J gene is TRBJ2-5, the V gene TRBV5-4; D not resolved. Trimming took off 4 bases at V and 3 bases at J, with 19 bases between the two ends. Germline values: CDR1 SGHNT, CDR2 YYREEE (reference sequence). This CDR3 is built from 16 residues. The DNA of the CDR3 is TGTGCCAGCAGCCATCAAACCCCCGGGCTTAAAGAGACCCAGTACTTC. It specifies CASSHQTPGLKETQYF.

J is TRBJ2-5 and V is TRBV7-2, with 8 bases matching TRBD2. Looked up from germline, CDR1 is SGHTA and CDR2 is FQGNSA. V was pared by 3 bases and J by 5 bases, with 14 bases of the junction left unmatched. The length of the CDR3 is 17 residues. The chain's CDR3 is CASSFGPGLGRMETQYF. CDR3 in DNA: TGTGCCAGCAGCTTTGGGCCGGGACTAGGAAGAATGGAGACCCAGTACTTC.

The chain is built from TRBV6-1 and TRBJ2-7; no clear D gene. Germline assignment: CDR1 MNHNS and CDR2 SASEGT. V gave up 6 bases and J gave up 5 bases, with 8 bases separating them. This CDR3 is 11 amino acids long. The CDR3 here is CASSLWNEQYF. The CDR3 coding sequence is TGTGCCAGCAGCCTTTGGAACGAGCAGTACTTC.

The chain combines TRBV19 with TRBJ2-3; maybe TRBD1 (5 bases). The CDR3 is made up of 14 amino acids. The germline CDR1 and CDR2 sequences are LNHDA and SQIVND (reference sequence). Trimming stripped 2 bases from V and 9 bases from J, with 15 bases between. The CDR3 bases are TGTGCCAGTAGTATAATACCAGACAGCCAAACGCAGTATTTT. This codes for CASSIIPDSQTQYF. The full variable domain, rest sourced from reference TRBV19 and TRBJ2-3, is DGGITQSPKYLFRKEGQNVTLSCEQNLNHDAMYWYRQDPGQGLRLIYYSQIVNDFQKGDIAEGYSVSREKKESFPLTVTSAQKNPTAFYLCASSIIPDSQTQYFGPGTRLTVL.

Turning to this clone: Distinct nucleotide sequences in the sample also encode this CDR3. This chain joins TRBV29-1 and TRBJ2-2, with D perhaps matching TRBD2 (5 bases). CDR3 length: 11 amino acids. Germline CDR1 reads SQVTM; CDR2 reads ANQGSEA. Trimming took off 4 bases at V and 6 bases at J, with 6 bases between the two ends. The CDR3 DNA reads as TGCAGCGTTGGAGGGCCCGGGGAGCTGTTTTTT. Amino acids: CSVGGPGELFF.